The 30 T cell receptor beta chains below all came from one sample that was sequenced in a study of vaccination and CD4 T cells after COVID-19. The Oncomine TCR Beta short-read assay sequenced DNA from cultured CD4+ T cells. MiXCR was run by TCRdb on the PCR reads, yielding one entry per CDR3 protein. The sample has approximately 17,000 distinct CDR3 sequences, around 50% seen once. For these receptors, no antigen is known. Treatment reported: roughly 11-day PBMC culture with coronavirus spike peptide pools or control peptides (ViraFEST assay). The source material was CD4+ T cells from blood, cultured in vitro, sampled before SARS-CoV-2 vaccination. These receptors all stem from a human donor who had recovered from COVID-19.

The chain is built from TRBV2 and TRBJ2-7; 10 nucleotides align to TRBD2. V trimming: 4 bases; J trimming: 0 bases; junction bases outside the gene matches: 3. Per the germline V gene, CDR1 is SNHLY and CDR2 is FYNNEI. This CDR3 has 15 residues. The CDR3 nucleotides are TGTGCCAGCAGTGGGACTAGCGGTAACTCCTACGAGCAGTACTTC. It specifies CASSGTSGNSYEQYF.

J is TRBJ2-5 and V is TRBV5-8, with 10 bases identical to TRBD2. The length of the CDR3 is 15 residues. Germline V lookup: CDR1 SGHTS, CDR2 YDEGEE. V dropped 0 bases and J dropped 7; count of bases not matched to a gene: 6. Written as DNA, the CDR3 is TGTGCCAGCAGCTTGGGGGGGACTAGCGTGGCGACCCAGTACTTC. Translation: CASSLGGTSVATQYF.

Only one count was recorded for this clonotype. The V and J genes are TRBV7-8 and TRBJ1-1; 8 nucleotides align to TRBD1. Germline loops: CDR1 SGHVS, CDR2 FQNEAQ. With 6 bases clipped from V and 6 bases from J, the junction kept 12 bases outside the gene matches. The CDR3 spans 15 residues. The CDR3, as DNA: TGTGCCAGCAGTAATCCTTACAGGGGGAGGTCTGAAGCTTTCTTT. As protein: CASSNPYRGRSEAFF.

The V call is TRBV5-1, the J call TRBJ2-5, with 11 bases that match TRBD2. CDR3 length equals 15 residues. Germline CDR1 is SGHRS and CDR2 is YFSETQ. V dropped 3 bases and J dropped 2; count of bases not matched to a gene: 3. The chain's CDR3 is CASSWGLADQETQYF. For the CDR3, the DNA is TGCGCCAGCAGCTGGGGACTAGCGGATCAAGAGACCCAGTACTTC.

This clonotype turned up a few times. The chain uses TRBV20-1 and TRBJ1-5; D remains unclear. Looked up from germline, CDR1 is DFQATT and CDR2 is SNEGSKA (reference sequence). This CDR3 contains 12 residues. The ends were cut back, 3 bases at V and 5 bases at J, with 8 bases in the middle. In DNA form, the CDR3 reads TGCAGTGCTAGCGAAGGAGATCAGCCCCAGCATTTT. As protein: CSASEGDQPQHF.

The chain employs TRBV10-3 and TRBJ1-5; 8 bases map to TRBD1. This CDR3 is 16 amino acids long. Germline V lookup: CDR1 ENHRY, CDR2 SYGVKD. V lost 2 bases to trimming and J lost 6 bases; unmatched junction nucleotides: 9. CDR3 coding DNA: TGTGCCATCAGTGAGCAACAGGGGGTGATCTCTCAGCCCCAGCATTTT. Translation gives CAISEQQGVISQPQHF.

The chain employs TRBV24-1 and TRBJ2-1, with a tentative D call TRBD2 (5 bases). This CDR3 is 14 amino acids long. Trimming took off 9 bases at V and 0 bases at J, with 11 bases between the two ends. Germline loops: CDR1 KGHDR, CDR2 SFDVKD. The CDR3 bases are TGTGCCACCCAGAGCGGAAGCTCCTACAATGAGCAGTTCTTC. It specifies CATQSGSSYNEQFF.

This sequence joins TRBV7-2 and TRBJ2-5, with D unclear. Trimming took off 11 bases at V and 7 bases at J, with 20 bases between the two ends. The germline CDR1 and CDR2 sequences are SGHTA and FQGNSA. The CDR3 sequence is 13 residues long. The CDR3 DNA reads as TGTGCCGGATATCGTACGGTTGGCGGGACCCAGTACTTC. Protein sequence: CAGYRTVGGTQYF.

The chain has TRBV6-2 or TRBV6-3 and TRBJ2-2, with D perhaps matching TRBD1 or TRBD2 (6 bases each). The CDR3 extends over 16 amino acids. Germline V CDR1 and CDR2: MNHEY, SVGEGT. V shed 0 bases and J shed 6 bases, with 14 bases lying between them. This CDR3 is CASSYSRGAVSGELFF. CDR3 nucleotide sequence: TGTGCCAGCAGTTACTCTAGGGGGGCAGTCTCCGGGGAGCTGTTTTTT.

This chain links TRBV18 with TRBJ1-1, with TRBD1 identical over 9 bases. V lost 5 bases to trimming and J lost 1 base; unmatched junction nucleotides: 11. The V gene's germline CDR1 is KGHSH and CDR2 LQKENI. CDR3 length equals 17 residues. As DNA, the CDR3 is TGTGCCAGCTCAATAGTCCCGGGACAGGGATCGAACACTGAAGCTTTCTTT. It translates to CASSIVPGQGSNTEAFF.

The chain carries TRBV7-2 and TRBJ2-5; the D gene is possibly TRBD1 (5 bases). Germline V gene data show CDR1 as SGHTA and CDR2 as FQGNSA. Trimming stripped 4 bases from V and 4 bases from J, with 16 bases between. CDR3 length: 15 amino acids. The CDR3, as DNA: TGTGCCAGCAGCTCTCAAGTGGGGCGCACAGAGACCCAGTACTTC. Its protein is CASSSQVGRTETQYF.

The chain employs TRBV7-9 and TRBJ2-5; 7 bases line up with TRBD1. J lost 4 bases, V lost 1 base, and 6 bases had no gene match. The length of the CDR3 is 15 residues. The germline CDR1 and CDR2 sequences are SEHNR and FQNEAQ (reference sequence). The CDR3 spells CASSLVSRGRETQYF. In DNA, the CDR3 is TGTGCCAGCAGCTTAGTGTCGAGGGGGCGAGAGACCCAGTACTTC.

The chain combines TRBV20-1 with TRBJ2-1; TRBD2 matches at 11 bases. Germline values: CDR1 DFQATT, CDR2 SNEGSKA (reference sequence). J lost 11 bases, V lost 5 bases, and 11 bases had no gene match. This CDR3 has 14 amino acids. The CDR3 bases are TGCAGTGCTGACCATAGGACTAGCGGGTACCAGCAGTTCTTC. Amino acids: CSADHRTSGYQQFF.

This chain joins TRBV25-1 and TRBJ2-7; D is perhaps TRBD1 (6 bases). Per the germline V gene, CDR1 is MGHDK and CDR2 is SYGVNS. This CDR3 region has 15 residues. V lost 1 base to trimming and J lost 0 bases, with 10 bases between them. The CDR3 reads CASSESGDFSYEQYF. DNA for the CDR3: TGTGCCAGCAGTGAATCAGGGGATTTCTCCTACGAGCAGTACTTC.

This clonotype was seen just once. This rearrangement joins TRBV5-4 to TRBJ2-3; a weak D match, TRBD2 (5 bases). The V gene's germline CDR1 is SGHNT and CDR2 YYREEE (reference sequence). The CDR3 runs to 15 residues. Trimming shortened V by 0 bases and J by 5 bases, and 13 bases separated the two germline ends. CDR3 region: CASSLATGTGDTQYF. For the CDR3, the DNA is TGTGCCAGCAGCTTGGCCACGGGAACGGGAGATACGCAGTATTTT.

J is TRBJ2-5 and V is TRBV2, with 10 bases aligning to TRBD1. Germline V gene lookup returns CDR1 SNHLY and CDR2 FYNNEI. The junction had 14 bases not matched to a gene; V was cut back by 8 bases and J by 5 bases. The length of the CDR3 is 16 residues. CDR3 bases: TGTGCCAGCCGGAGGGAGACAGGGGGCATCGGGGAGACCCAGTACTTC. Protein: CASRRETGGIGETQYF.

This chain connects TRBV19 to TRBJ2-7, with D possibly being TRBD2 (7 bases). This CDR3 is 11 amino acids long. CDR1 and CDR2 from the germline V gene are LNHDA and SQIVND (reference sequence). V was clipped by 9 bases and J by 6 bases, with 12 bases between them. CDR3: CASTGRGEQYF. For the CDR3, the DNA is TGTGCCAGCACAGGGAGGGGCGAGCAGTACTTC. Drawing the rest from reference TRBV19 and TRBJ2-7, the complete variable domain is DGGITQSPKYLFRKEGQNVTLSCEQNLNHDAMYWYRQDPGQGLRLIYYSQIVNDFQKGDIAEGYSVSREKKESFPLTVTSAQKNPTAFYLCASTGRGEQYFGPGTRLTVT.

The chain joins TRBV20-1 to TRBJ2-1; D ambiguous. V was cut by 0 bases and J by 5 bases, with 8 bases left in between. Germline loops: CDR1 DFQATT, CDR2 SNEGSKA (reference sequence). CDR3 size: 13 residues. The CDR3 region is CSARDFGDNEQFF. CDR3 in DNA: TGCAGTGCTAGAGATTTCGGTGACAATGAGCAGTTCTTC.

The chain employs TRBV27 and TRBJ2-5; tentatively, D is TRBD2 (6 bases). From germline, CDR1 is MNHEY and CDR2 SMNVEV (reference sequence). V gave up 4 bases and J gave up 5 bases, with 8 bases separating them. The CDR3 extends over 12 amino acids. This chain's CDR3 is CASSSSGETQYF. The CDR3 coding sequence is TGTGCCAGCAGTTCGAGCGGGGAGACCCAGTACTTC.

This sequence joins TRBV7-2 and TRBJ1-5, with 8 bases lining up with TRBD1. CDR1 is SGHTA and CDR2 is FQGNSA in the germline V gene. V shed 0 bases and J 4 bases; nucleotides not matched to a gene: 2. The CDR3 spans 15 residues. The CDR3: CASSLAGQGNQPQHF. The CDR3 bases are TGTGCCAGCAGCTTAGCTGGACAGGGTAATCAGCCCCAGCATTTT.

This clonotype was detected a few times. This chain joins TRBV7-9 and TRBJ2-4; TRBD2 matches 12 bases. This CDR3 region has 16 residues. With 5 bases clipped from V and 5 bases from J, the junction kept 7 bases outside the gene matches. From germline, CDR1 is SEHNR and CDR2 FQNEAQ (reference sequence). CDR3 protein: CASSHLAGGGQNIQYF. Written as DNA, the CDR3 is TGTGCCAGCAGCCATCTAGCGGGAGGGGGGCAAAACATTCAGTACTTC.

This rearrangement joins TRBV20-1 to TRBJ1-1; D is unclear. Germline CDR1 is DFQATT and CDR2 is SNEGSKA (reference sequence). Trimming pared 0 bases from V and 0 bases from J, leaving 14 bases between. The CDR3 spans 16 residues. The CDR3 DNA reads as TGCAGTGCTAGAGAACTATCTGTATGGATGAACACTGAAGCTTTCTTT. This gives the protein CSARELSVWMNTEAFF.

Only a few counts were recorded for this clonotype. The junction departs from the called germline gene at one end, perhaps through a read error. This chain uses TRBV7-7 with TRBJ2-1; possibly TRBD1 for D (6 bases). The CDR3 runs 15 residues. Germline V CDR1 and CDR2: SSHAT, FNYEAQ (reference sequence). The CDR3 coding sequence is TGTGCTAGCAGCTTTTCGACAGGCCCTTACAATGAGCAGTTCTTC. Protein sequence: CASSFSTGPYNEQFF.

The CDR3 nucleotides are TGTGCCAGCAGCTTTCCGGGGGGTAGATCCTACAATGAGCAGTTCTTC. Its protein is CASSFPGGRSYNEQFF. This rearrangement joins TRBV7-2 to TRBJ2-1; TRBD2 aligns across 7 bases. This CDR3 has 16 amino acids. The V gene's germline CDR1 is SGHTA and CDR2 FQGNSA. V trimming: 3 bases; J trimming: 1 base; junction bases outside the gene matches: 6.

This clonotype has only a few counts. The rearrangement joins TRBV20-1 to TRBJ2-3, with D unclear. CDR1 is DFQATT, CDR2 SNEGSKA, per germline (reference sequence). Trimming took off 6 bases at V and 1 base at J, with 5 bases between the two ends. This CDR3 spans 11 amino acids. CDR3 bases: TGCAGTGCCCGGGGCACAGATACGCAGTATTTT. Translating it yields CSARGTDTQYF.

In regard to this clonotype: An end of the junction does not agree with germline; a read error may underlie this. The chain uses TRBV14 and TRBJ2-7; D might be TRBD1 (5 bases). Germline loops: CDR1 SGHDN, CDR2 FVKESK. This CDR3 is built from 13 residues. CDR3 region: CASSRQMAYGQYF. The CDR3 region has the DNA TGTGCCAGCAGCCGACAGATGGCCTACGGGCAGTACTTC.

The J gene is TRBJ1-2, the V gene TRBV29-1, with 10 bases aligning to TRBD1. Germline V CDR1 and CDR2: SQVTM, ANQGSEA. J lost 5 bases, V lost 6 bases, and 6 bases had no gene match. The CDR3 spans 13 residues. Here the CDR3 DNA reads TGCAGCGTAGCGACAGGGGGCCTGTATGGCTACACCTTC. Residues: CSVATGGLYGYTF.

This chain joins TRBV2 and TRBJ2-3; 7 bases are a match to TRBD2. The CDR3 is 15 residues long. CDR1 SNHLY and CDR2 FYNNEI come from the germline V gene. With V trimmed by 6 bases and J by 2 bases, 8 bases remained unmatched. The CDR3 region is CASRSSSGVTDTQYF. The CDR3, as DNA: TGTGCCAGCAGAAGCTCCAGCGGGGTCACAGATACGCAGTATTTT.

The chain's CDR3 is CSAPQPPTDTQYF. CDR3 sequence (DNA): TGCAGTGCTCCTCAGCCTCCAACAGATACGCAGTATTTT. This sequence joins TRBV20-1 and TRBJ2-3; D gene unclear. The germline CDR1 and CDR2 sequences are DFQATT and SNEGSKA (reference sequence). The V end was cut by 5 bases, the J end by 3 bases, with 12 bases between. The CDR3 totals 13 residues.

The rearrangement links TRBV6-2 or TRBV6-3 to TRBJ2-7; 10 bases map to TRBD2. CDR3 length: 15 amino acids. The V gene end was trimmed by 0 bases and the J gene end by 6 bases; junction bases not matched to a gene: 5. Germline V gives CDR1 MNHEY, CDR2 SVGEGT. The CDR3 is CASSYSASGSFEQYF. The CDR3 nucleotides read TGTGCCAGCAGTTACTCGGCTAGCGGGAGTTTCGAGCAGTACTTC.